Below are 25 T cell receptor beta chains sequenced from a single sample in a study of vaccination and CD4 T cells after COVID-19. These receptors are not linked to any known antigen. The study sequenced cultured CD4+ T cell DNA using the Oncomine TCR Beta short-read assay. MiXCR, run by TCRdb on the PCR reads, gives a single entry per CDR3 protein. This sample has about 8,500 distinct CDR3 sequences; nearly 50% occur once, and the top ten carry under 10%. As for treatment: approximately nine-day PBMC culture with coronavirus spike peptide pools or control peptides (ViraFEST assay). Sample: CD4+ T cells from blood, cultured in vitro. Receptors were obtained from a human donor who had recovered from COVID-19.

This sequence joins TRBV7-2 and TRBJ2-7; D possibly uses TRBD1 or TRBD2 (6 bases each). V lost 6 bases and J lost 0, with 15 bases in between. The CDR3 length is 15 residues. The germline CDR1 and CDR2 sequences are SGHTA and FQGNSA. The CDR3 nucleotides are TGTGCCAGCAGTAATGGGGGGCTAAGCTCCTACGAGCAGTACTTC. Translation gives CASSNGGLSSYEQYF. The full variable domain, rest sourced from reference TRBV7-2 and TRBJ2-7, is GAGVSQSPSNKVTEKGKDVELRCDPISGHTALYWYRQSLGQGLEFLIYFQGNSAPDKSGLPSDRFSAERTGGSVSTLTIQRTQQEDSAVYLCASSNGGLSSYEQYFGPGTRLTVT.

This clonotype was seen a handful of times. The V call is TRBV24-1, the J call TRBJ2-5; the D gene is possibly TRBD2 (5 bases). V dropped 3 bases and J dropped 1 base, with 5 bases sitting between them. CDR1 KGHDR and CDR2 SFDVKD come from the germline V gene. The CDR3 consists of 13 residues. The CDR3 loop is CATSDSGQETQYF. The CDR3 DNA follows: TGTGCCACCAGTGATAGCGGCCAAGAGACCCAGTACTTC.

The V and J genes are TRBV11-2 and TRBJ1-2; 10 bases align to TRBD1. CDR3 size: 15 residues. Trimming at V came to 5 bases and at J to 7 bases, leaving 10 bases not matched to a gene. Germline CDR1 and CDR2: SGHAT and FQNNGV. The CDR3 is CASSPGTGDRVGYTF. The CDR3 bases are TGTGCCAGCAGCCCCGGGACAGGGGATAGGGTTGGCTACACCTTC.

The gene calls are TRBV20-1 and TRBJ2-1; D possibly corresponds to TRBD2 (5 bases). Per the germline V gene, CDR1 is DFQATT and CDR2 is SNEGSKA (reference sequence). This CDR3 is built from 13 residues. Trimming stripped 3 bases from V and 0 bases from J, with 6 bases between. CDR3 sequence (DNA): TGCAGTGCTAGCGGGATCTCCTACAATGAGCAGTTCTTC. This codes for CSASGISYNEQFF.

This clonotype was picked up a small number of times. The J gene is TRBJ1-1, the V gene TRBV2, with D unresolved. Trimming removed 6 bases from V and 5 bases from J, with 7 bases in between. Germline assignment: CDR1 SNHLY and CDR2 FYNNEI. The CDR3 contains 11 residues. The CDR3 nucleotides are TGTGCCAGCAGAAGGTGGACTGAAGCTTTCTTT. Translating it yields CASRRWTEAFF.

This chain uses TRBV19 with TRBJ1-1, with 9 bases fitting TRBD1. J lost 5 bases, V lost 5 bases, and 9 bases had no gene match. Germline V gene sequence: CDR1 LNHDA, CDR2 SQIVND (reference sequence). CDR3 length equals 15 residues. The DNA for the CDR3 is TGTGCCAGTAGTTCGGGAGGGACAGGGAGGACTGAAGCTTTCTTT. Amino acids: CASSSGGTGRTEAFF.

This clonotype was picked up a small number of times. The chain joins TRBV7-8 to TRBJ1-5; D possibly corresponds to TRBD1 (5 bases). Trimming pared 5 bases from V and 4 bases from J, leaving 15 bases between. CDR3 length: 15 residues. Germline V gene data show CDR1 as SGHVS and CDR2 as FQNEAQ. CDR3: CASSKPGTGNQPQHF. For the CDR3, the DNA is TGTGCCAGCAGCAAACCGGGGACGGGGAATCAGCCCCAGCATTTT.

This clonotype counts as large. J is TRBJ2-3 and V is TRBV10-2, with TRBD1 matching 7 bases. The CDR3 totals 13 residues. Per the germline V gene, CDR1 is WSHSY and CDR2 is SAAADI. Unmatched junction bases numbered 4, after V lost 7 bases and J lost 3 bases. The chain's CDR3 is CASIDRETDTQYF. The CDR3 DNA follows: TGCGCCAGCATCGACAGGGAGACAGATACGCAGTATTTT.

The CDR3 DNA is TGCAGCGTTGAATCACCCGAAGGGCTACAGGGCAATGAGCAGTTCTTC. Translating gives CSVESPEGLQGNEQFF. The chain links TRBV29-1 to TRBJ2-1; the D gene is possibly TRBD1 (6 bases). The germline CDR1 and CDR2 sequences are SQVTM and ANQGSEA. CDR3 length: 16 amino acids. Trimming took off 2 bases at V and 6 bases at J, with 20 bases between the two ends.

The chain couples TRBV7-3 to TRBJ1-3, with D perhaps matching TRBD1 (5 bases). CDR1 and CDR2 from the germline V gene are SGHTA and FQGTGA. The CDR3 consists of 12 residues. Trimming took off 5 bases at V and 4 bases at J, with 6 bases between the two ends. Written as DNA, the CDR3 is TGTGCCAGCAGCCCAGGGGGAAACACCATATATTTT. It is translated as CASSPGGNTIYF.

The chain joins TRBV6-1 to TRBJ2-7, with D perhaps TRBD2 (6 bases). Trimming pared 6 bases from V and 4 bases from J, leaving 22 bases between. Germline V gene lookup returns CDR1 MNHNS and CDR2 SASEGT. The CDR3 runs 16 residues. CDR3: CASSRHPEGSGYEQYF. The CDR3 DNA is TGTGCCAGCAGCCGACACCCGGAGGGGTCGGGATACGAGCAGTACTTC.

The rearrangement uses TRBV7-8 and TRBJ2-5; a possible D gene is TRBD2 (6 bases). The CDR3 runs to 15 residues. Germline loops: CDR1 SGHVS, CDR2 FQNEAQ. V lost 4 bases and J lost 5, with 17 bases in between. DNA for the CDR3: TGTGCCAGCAGCTCTACTTGGGGGGTCGGCGAGACCCAGTACTTC. Residues: CASSSTWGVGETQYF.

The V call is TRBV24-1, the J call TRBJ1-2; TRBD1 matches 7 bases. V dropped 3 bases and J dropped 4; count of bases not matched to a gene: 7. This CDR3 spans 15 amino acids. Germline V CDR1 and CDR2: KGHDR, SFDVKD. CDR3 DNA sequence: TGTGCCACCAGTGATGGTGACAGGGTTGGCTATGGCTACACCTTC. Its protein product is CATSDGDRVGYGYTF.

The chain recombines TRBV6-2 or TRBV6-3 with TRBJ1-3; no definite D call. The germline V gene has CDR1 MNHEY and CDR2 SVGEGT. CDR3 length: 14 amino acids. With 6 bases removed from V and 0 bases from J, the gap between germline ends came to 9 bases. In nucleotides, the CDR3 is TGTGCCAGCAGGAGAGCAGGCTCTGGAAACACCATATATTTT. This sequence encodes CASRRAGSGNTIYF.

The rearrangement uses TRBV20-1 and TRBJ1-5; TRBD1 aligns across 9 bases. CDR1 is DFQATT, CDR2 SNEGSKA, per germline (reference sequence). The V segment lost 0 bases and the J segment 9 bases; nucleotides outside the gene matches: 12. This CDR3 is 16 amino acids long. The CDR3 DNA is TGCAGTGCTAGAGATCCGGGACAGGGAGGGGTTAGGCCCCAGCATTTT. Its protein product is CSARDPGQGGVRPQHF.

V and J are TRBV4-3 and TRBJ2-3; 15 bases match TRBD2. This CDR3 is built from 17 residues. Trimming took 0 bases from V and 3 from J; bases not matched to a gene: 1. Germline loops: CDR1 LGHNA, CDR2 YSLEER. In DNA, the CDR3 is TGCGCCAGCAGCCAAGAGGGACTAGCGGGGGGTACAGATACGCAGTATTTT. Its protein product is CASSQEGLAGGTDTQYF.

The rearrangement joins TRBV27 to TRBJ1-5; 9 bases are shared with TRBD1. The ends lost 7 bases at V and 1 base at J; junction bases unmatched: 5. The CDR3 has 15 residues. The germline V gene encodes CDR1 MNHEY and CDR2 SMNVEV (reference sequence). The CDR3 sequence: CASKAGTGSNQPQHF. The CDR3 nucleotides read TGTGCCAGCAAGGCCGGGACAGGGAGCAATCAGCCCCAGCATTTT.

The chain is built from TRBV20-1 and TRBJ1-5, with 7 positions matching TRBD1. This CDR3 comprises 14 residues. V lost 4 bases, J lost 5 bases, and 8 bases stayed unmatched. Germline loops: CDR1 DFQATT, CDR2 SNEGSKA (reference sequence). CDR3 amino acids: CSAKSTGAYQPQHF. The CDR3 DNA follows: TGCAGTGCTAAATCCACAGGGGCTTATCAGCCCCAGCATTTT.

The chain has TRBV5-1 and TRBJ1-2; weak D call: TRBD1 (6 bases). The CDR3 totals 13 residues. Germline CDR1 reads SGHRS; CDR2 reads YFSETQ. The V gene lost 5 bases and the J gene lost 1 base, with 9 bases spanning the gap. CDR3 in DNA: TGCGCCAGCAGGACAGGACATAACTATGGCTACACCTTC. It yields the protein CASRTGHNYGYTF.

This CDR3 is CASSSGLRTDTQYF. In nucleotides, the CDR3 is TGTGCCAGCAGCTCGGGACTTCGCACAGATACGCAGTATTTT. V is TRBV7-7 and J is TRBJ2-3; a possible D gene is TRBD2 (6 bases). Germline V gene data show CDR1 as SSHAT and CDR2 as FNYEAQ (reference sequence). CDR3 size: 14 residues. Trimming pared 4 bases from V and 1 base from J, leaving 9 bases between.

The chain is built from TRBV20-1 and TRBJ2-3; TRBD2 might be the D (7 bases). V shed 1 base and J shed 1 base, with 18 bases lying between them. The CDR3 totals 17 residues. CDR1 DFQATT and CDR2 SNEGSKA come from the germline V gene (reference sequence). The CDR3 DNA reads TGCAGTGCTAGAGGGGCGGGGGCCCACACCCGCACAGATACGCAGTATTTT. This encodes CSARGAGAHTRTDTQYF.

The V gene is TRBV6-5, the J gene TRBJ1-3; D not resolved. The germline V and J ends were trimmed by 0 bases and 4 bases, with 16 bases remaining between them. CDR3 size: 17 residues. The germline CDR1 and CDR2 sequences are MNHEY and SVGAGI. DNA of the CDR3: TGTGCCAGCAGTTACTCGATAGGACCAGATTGGGGAAACACCATATATTTT. Protein sequence: CASSYSIGPDWGNTIYF.

V and J are TRBV6-2 or TRBV6-3 and TRBJ2-3, with D hard to call. The CDR3 extends over 14 amino acids. From germline, CDR1 is MNHEY and CDR2 SVGEGT. Trimming left V 5 bases short and J 0 bases short, with 9 bases between. CDR3 DNA sequence: TGTGCCAGCAGTCTTGACCGGAGCACAGATACGCAGTATTTT. It specifies CASSLDRSTDTQYF.

The table lists this clonotype with a few counts. V is TRBV20-1 and J is TRBJ2-3; D may be TRBD1 (6 bases). V was clipped by 6 bases and J by 5 bases, with 15 bases between them. This CDR3 contains 13 residues. The germline CDR1 and CDR2 sequences are DFQATT and SNEGSKA (reference sequence). The CDR3 DNA reads as TGCAGTGCCGGCTATTCCAGGGGAGATACGCAGTATTTT. This gives the protein CSAGYSRGDTQYF.

The chain combines TRBV20-1 with TRBJ1-1; 9 positions match TRBD1. The CDR3 covers 18 residues. Trimming at V came to 0 bases and at J to 3 bases, leaving 14 bases not matched to a gene. CDR1 and CDR2 from the germline V gene are DFQATT and SNEGSKA (reference sequence). CDR3 in DNA: TGCAGTGCTAGAGATCCGGGACAGGGAGATGGAGATGACACTGAAGCTTTCTTT. As protein: CSARDPGQGDGDDTEAFF.